This passage covers 14 T cell receptor beta chains from one sample sequenced in a study of response to subunit inactivated influenza vaccine. A single record per CDR3 protein comes from TCRdb applying MiXCR to the RT-PCR reads. Of 700,000 to 800,000 distinct CDR3 sequences listed, approximately 17% were seen once; the top ten hold approximately 10%. The sample here was PBMCs from blood, taken about 5 days after vaccination. These receptors were obtained from a man aged 50 to 60 who received an inactivated influenza vaccine.

A few counts support this clonotype. The V and J genes are TRBV11-2 and TRBJ2-7; the match to TRBD2 covers 7 bases. Trimming at V came to 0 bases and at J to 5 bases, leaving 10 bases not matched to a gene. The CDR3 loop spans 16 amino acids. Germline CDR1 is SGHAT and CDR2 is FQNNGV. CDR3 nucleotide sequence: TGTGCCAGCAGCTTAGATCATTGGGGAGGGCTGCACGAGCAGTACTTC. It specifies CASSLDHWGGLHEQYF.

This clonotype was seen a handful of times. This sequence joins TRBV7-9 and TRBJ1-2; 8 bases line up with TRBD1. In germline, CDR1 is SEHNR, CDR2 FQNEAQ (reference sequence). V shed 5 bases and J 6 bases; nucleotides not matched to a gene: 5. The CDR3 consists of 13 residues. The CDR3 region has the DNA TGTGCCAGCAGCGTCACAGGGGGAAATGGCTACACCTTC. Translated: CASSVTGGNGYTF.

The chain has TRBV15 and TRBJ1-2; D is ambiguous. The CDR3 has 15 amino acids. Trimming took off 0 bases at V and 0 bases at J, with 8 bases between the two ends. From germline, CDR1 is LNHNV and CDR2 YYDKDF (reference sequence). CDR3 coding DNA: TGTGCCACCAGCAGAGACAGGACCTCTAACTATGGCTACACCTTC. Translated: CATSRDRTSNYGYTF.

The rearrangement uses TRBV7-2 and TRBJ2-1; a possible D gene is TRBD2 (7 bases). The ends were cut back, 8 bases at V and 5 bases at J, with 16 bases in the middle. CDR3 length: 14 residues. The germline gives CDR1 SGHTA, CDR2 FQGNSA. The CDR3 is CASCWGGLNNEQFF. The CDR3, as DNA: TGTGCCAGCTGCTGGGGGGGCCTAAACAATGAGCAGTTCTTC.

V and J are TRBV20-1 and TRBJ1-2; D unclear. Germline V gene data show CDR1 as DFQATT and CDR2 as SNEGSKA (reference sequence). Trimming removed 3 bases at V and 4 bases at J, with 6 bases between. This CDR3 has 11 amino acids. CDR3 DNA sequence: TGCAGTGCTAGTAGGAGCTATGGCTACACCTTC. Amino acid sequence: CSASRSYGYTF.

V usage is TRBV27 and J usage is TRBJ1-2; TRBD1 matches at 7 bases. The CDR3 sequence is 15 residues long. V shed 5 bases, J shed 6 bases, and the junction held 12 bases outside the gene matches. Germline CDR1 and CDR2: MNHEY and SMNVEV (reference sequence). The CDR3 DNA reads TGTGCCAGCAGTCCCGACCGGACAGGAAGGAATGGCTACACCTTC. Encoded protein: CASSPDRTGRNGYTF.

This chain connects TRBV24-1 to TRBJ1-5; D might be TRBD1 (5 bases). The CDR3 consists of 15 residues. CDR1 and CDR2 (germline): KGHDR, SFDVKD. V gave up 10 bases and J gave up 1 base, with 16 bases separating them. CDR3 coding DNA: TGTGCCACAAGTCCGGGCGGGGGGAGCAATCAGCCCCAGCATTTT. Translated, it gives CATSPGGGSNQPQHF.

This rearrangement joins TRBV5-1 to TRBJ1-1, with TRBD1 matching 12 bases. Germline values: CDR1 SGHRS, CDR2 YFSETQ. This CDR3 comprises 16 residues. The V segment lost 2 bases and the J segment 4 bases; nucleotides outside the gene matches: 6. The CDR3 DNA reads TGCGCCAGCAGCTTCGGGACAGGGGGCGCGGGCACTGAAGCTTTCTTT. Translating it yields CASSFGTGGAGTEAFF.

In its sample, this clonotype was seen many times. This chain joins TRBV7-2 and TRBJ2-7, with 11 bases aligning to TRBD2. Trimming took 5 bases from V and 2 from J; bases not matched to a gene: 11. The CDR3 sequence is 17 residues long. Per germline, CDR1 SGHTA and CDR2 FQGNSA. The CDR3 sequence: CASSIGPGTSGTYEQYF. As DNA, the CDR3 is TGTGCCAGCAGCATAGGCCCCGGGACTAGCGGAACCTACGAGCAGTACTTC.

This clonotype was counted only a few times. V is TRBV7-6 and J is TRBJ2-1, with D tentatively TRBD2 (5 bases). This CDR3 has 18 amino acids. Germline lookup yields CDR1 SGHVS and CDR2 FNYEAQ. Trimming stripped 1 base from V and 0 bases from J, with 16 bases between. The CDR3 DNA follows: TGTGCCAGCAGCTTAGATCCATTACGGGGAAGCTCCTACAATGAGCAGTTCTTC. As protein: CASSLDPLRGSSYNEQFF.

The J gene is TRBJ2-1, the V gene TRBV20-1; weak D call: TRBD2 (7 bases). The CDR3 has 18 amino acids. CDR1 is DFQATT, CDR2 SNEGSKA, per germline (reference sequence). Trimming pared 2 bases from V and 7 bases from J, leaving 27 bases between. The CDR3 coding sequence is TGCAGTGCTAGACCCCCCCTCGGCCGGGGGGCGTTTGGAAATGAGCAGTTCTTC. It translates to CSARPPLGRGAFGNEQFF.

The chain recombines TRBV29-1 with TRBJ2-5; D may be TRBD1 (6 bases). With 3 bases removed from V and 7 bases from J, the gap between germline ends came to 12 bases. The CDR3 contains 12 residues. Germline loops: CDR1 SQVTM, CDR2 ANQGSEA. The CDR3 DNA follows: TGCAGCGTTGATCAGGGGACGGGGACCCAGTACTTC. This gives the protein CSVDQGTGTQYF.

The chain employs TRBV5-6 and TRBJ2-4; 14 bases agree with TRBD2. This CDR3 is 16 amino acids long. Germline CDR1 and CDR2: SGHDT and YYEEEE. V gave up 4 bases and J gave up 7 bases; unmatched junction bases: 7. DNA of the CDR3: TGTGCCAGCAGCCCCTGGACTAGCGGGAGGATTAACATTCAGTACTTC. As protein: CASSPWTSGRINIQYF.

This clonotype turned up a few times. This sequence joins TRBV29-1 and TRBJ2-1; no clear D gene. CDR3 length: 12 amino acids. Looked up from germline, CDR1 is SQVTM and CDR2 is ANQGSEA. Trimming removed 4 bases from V and 7 bases from J, with 11 bases in between. The DNA for the CDR3 is TGCAGCGTTGGTGAACCTGGGAATGAGCAGTTCTTC. Translation: CSVGEPGNEQFF.